The present TCR beta chain was sequenced within a study of CD8 T cells in Susac syndrome. Random hexamers were used to reverse transcribe an amount of about 0.5 to 1 ug RNA. A multiplex approach, immunoSEQ multiplex PCR, amplified TCR beta CDR3 across 54 Vbeta and 13 Jbeta. In TCRdb, the immunoSEQ multiplex PCR reads were re-called with MiXCR into one record per CDR3 protein. The sample consists of some 300,000 distinct CDR3 sequences, 75% to 85% of them appearing once. This CDR3 has 19 residues. The sequenced target, TCR beta, came from blood CD8+ and CD4+ T cells. Those who served as multiple sclerosis controls were treatment-naive patients with stable or active relapsing-remitting disease. TEMRA cells were FACS-enriched, unlike CD8+ and CD4+ T cells, which were negatively isolated. This clonotype appeared once.

The source material was CD8+ T cells from PBMCs. The sequence derives from a human donor with multiple sclerosis. This rearrangement joins TRBV21-1 to TRBJ2-3; the table's TRBD2 call for D was not verified on the DNA. TRBV21-1 is recorded as a pseudogene. The DNA of the CDR3 is TGTGCCAGCAGCACAGACCAGAGCCCTCGGGAGGGCCGAACAGATACGCAGTATTTT. It specifies CASSTDQSPREGRTDTQYF.